Listed below are T cell receptor beta chains from one sample, sequenced in a study of T-cell reconstitution after alpha-beta-depleted transplantation in children. TCRdb called the PCR reads again in MiXCR, with one record for every CDR3 protein. Altogether 780,000 or so distinct CDR3 sequences are present, around 17% being singletons, with the ten largest covering approximately 4.5%. This material consisted of PBMCs, mostly from graft donor cells, taken 360 days after TCRalphabeta/CD19-depleted stem cell transplant. These receptors all stem from a male patient younger than 18 who had a stem cell transplant for acute lymphoblastic leukemia, so the T cells may come from the graft donor. CDR3s include the opening cysteine and the closing phenylalanine or tryptophan. D genes are given only for firm matches. A row's size may be missing; if present it is once, few, many or a size class.

d_gene: TRBD2
v_gene: TRBV7-8
j_gene: TRBJ2-3
abundance: few
CDR3aa: CASSLLGLAGGTDTQYF
CDR3nt: TGTGCCAGCAGCTTACTGGGACTAGCGGGAGGCACAGATACGCAGTATTTT

d_gene: NA
v_gene: TRBV7-2
j_gene: TRBJ2-1
abundance: NA
CDR3aa: CASSPRLDPFYEQFF
CDR3nt: TGTGCCAGCAGCCCCCGATTAGACCCTTTCTATGAGCAGTTCTTC

d_gene: TRBD2
v_gene: TRBV5-1
j_gene: TRBJ2-1
abundance: many
CDR3aa: CASSSVTSAIEQFF
CDR3nt: TGCGCCAGCTCCTCCGTGACTAGCGCTATTGAGCAGTTCTTC

d_gene: NA
v_gene: TRBV5-1
j_gene: TRBJ2-7
abundance: few
CDR3aa: CASSFLTGFSYEQYF
CDR3nt: TGCGCCAGCAGCTTCCTTACAGGGTTCTCCTACGAGCAGTACTTC

d_gene: NA
v_gene: TRBV11-2
j_gene: TRBJ2-5
abundance: many
CDR3aa: CASSLDRASVAQETQYF
CDR3nt: TGTGCCAGCAGCTTAGATCGGGCTAGCGTAGCCCAAGAGACCCAGTACTTC

d_gene: NA
v_gene: TRBV5-6
j_gene: TRBJ2-4
abundance: few
CDR3aa: CASERGTSNIQYF
CDR3nt: TGTGCCTCGGAAAGAGGGACCTCTAACATTCAGTACTTC

d_gene: NA
v_gene: TRBV2
j_gene: TRBJ2-3
abundance: NA
CDR3aa: CASSVPLEDTQYF
CDR3nt: TGTGCCAGCAGTGTGCCCCTAGAGGATACGCAGTATTTT

d_gene: NA
v_gene: TRBV18
j_gene: TRBJ2-3
abundance: NA
CDR3aa: CASSNRRDGTQYF
CDR3nt: TGTGCCAGCTCAAACCGCAGGGACGGCACGCAGTATTTT

d_gene: NA
v_gene: TRBV4-1
j_gene: TRBJ1-1
abundance: many
CDR3aa: CASSQGWGTEAFF
CDR3nt: TGCGCCAGCAGCCAAGGCTGGGGCACTGAAGCTTTCTTT

d_gene: TRBD1
v_gene: TRBV27
j_gene: TRBJ2-2
abundance: many
CDR3aa: CASSLTGRGPGELFF
CDR3nt: TGTGCCAGCAGTTTAACAGGCAGGGGGCCCGGGGAGCTGTTTTTT

d_gene: TRBD2
v_gene: TRBV5-1
j_gene: TRBJ2-7
abundance: few
CDR3aa: CASSPGASGRRYEQYF
CDR3nt: TGCGCCAGCAGCCCGGGGGCGAGCGGGAGAAGATACGAGCAGTACTTC

d_gene: NA
v_gene: TRBV5-1
j_gene: TRBJ2-1
abundance: many
CDR3aa: CARTAGPLGSGPYNEQFF
CDR3nt: TGCGCCAGGACCGCAGGACCCCTTGGGAGCGGGCCATACAATGAGCAGTTCTTC

d_gene: TRBD2
v_gene: TRBV5-1
j_gene: TRBJ2-7
abundance: many
CDR3aa: CASATGTSGYEQYF
CDR3nt: TGCGCCAGCGCGACCGGGACTAGCGGCTACGAGCAGTACTTC

d_gene: NA
v_gene: TRBV4-1
j_gene: TRBJ2-7
abundance: few
CDR3aa: CASSQAATVTPYEQYF
CDR3nt: TGCGCCAGCAGCCAAGCGGCGACAGTGACGCCCTACGAGCAGTACTTC

d_gene: NA
v_gene: TRBV11-1
j_gene: TRBJ2-1
abundance: NA
CDR3aa: CASSNSFLRIGGYDNEQFF
CDR3nt: TGTGCCAGCAGCAACTCCTTCCTACGAATTGGGGGATATGACAATGAGCAGTTCTTC

d_gene: NA
v_gene: TRBV5-5
j_gene: TRBJ2-7
abundance: many
CDR3aa: CASSLEQGFSYEQYF
CDR3nt: TGTGCCAGCAGCTTGGAACAGGGTTTTTCCTACGAGCAGTACTTC

d_gene: NA
v_gene: TRBV5-1
j_gene: TRBJ1-3
abundance: few
CDR3aa: CASSLGDGFSGNTIYF
CDR3nt: TGCGCCAGCAGCTTGGGGGACGGATTTTCTGGAAACACCATATATTTT

d_gene: NA
v_gene: TRBV15
j_gene: TRBJ2-2
abundance: NA
CDR3aa: CATSVASNTGELFF
CDR3nt: TGTGCCACCAGCGTAGCTTCGAACACCGGGGAGCTGTTTTTT

d_gene: TRBD1
v_gene: TRBV11-2
j_gene: TRBJ2-5
abundance: NA
CDR3aa: CASSQDRGNQETQYF
CDR3nt: TGTGCCAGCAGCCAGGACAGGGGGAATCAAGAGACCCAGTACTTC

d_gene: NA
v_gene: TRBV11-1
j_gene: TRBJ2-1
abundance: few
CDR3aa: CASSPWLGDFAGYNEQFF
CDR3nt: TGTGCCAGCAGCCCATGGTTGGGGGACTTCGCCGGCTACAATGAGCAGTTCTTC

d_gene: NA
v_gene: TRBV29-1
j_gene: TRBJ2-7
abundance: many
CDR3aa: CSVDGDRDYEQYF
CDR3nt: TGCAGCGTTGACGGGGATCGGGACTACGAGCAGTACTTC

d_gene: NA
v_gene: TRBV18
j_gene: TRBJ1-5
abundance: NA
CDR3aa: CASSPVGTRNQPQHF
CDR3nt: TGTGCCAGCTCACCTGTCGGGACTCGGAATCAGCCCCAGCATTTT

d_gene: NA
v_gene: TRBV5-1
j_gene: TRBJ2-3
abundance: NA
CDR3aa: CASSPTSWVGILRDTQYF
CDR3nt: TGCGCCAGCAGCCCAACCAGCTGGGTAGGAATACTCAGGGATACGCAGTATTTT

d_gene: NA
v_gene: TRBV20-1
j_gene: TRBJ2-1
abundance: few
CDR3aa: CSAREDRWGSYNEQFF
CDR3nt: TGCAGTGCTAGAGAAGACCGTTGGGGATCCTACAATGAGCAGTTCTTC

d_gene: NA
v_gene: TRBV15
j_gene: TRBJ2-3
abundance: few
CDR3aa: CATSSGTTSTDTQYF
CDR3nt: TGTGCCACCAGCAGTGGCACCACTAGCACAGATACGCAGTATTTT

d_gene: TRBD2
v_gene: TRBV11-2
j_gene: TRBJ2-2
abundance: few
CDR3aa: CASSVPTSGISHGELFF
CDR3nt: TGTGCCAGCAGCGTCCCGACTAGCGGGATAAGTCACGGGGAGCTGTTTTTT

d_gene: TRBD2
v_gene: TRBV4-1
j_gene: TRBJ2-1
abundance: NA
CDR3aa: CASSQGFPGKLAVVGGNEQFF
CDR3nt: TGCGCCAGCAGCCAAGGCTTCCCGGGGAAGCTAGCGGTAGTGGGGGGTAATGAGCAGTTCTTC

d_gene: NA
v_gene: TRBV4-3
j_gene: TRBJ1-2
abundance: few
CDR3aa: CASSPTSPWTDGYGYTF
CDR3nt: TGCGCCAGCAGCCCTACCTCTCCCTGGACAGACGGCTATGGCTACACCTTC

d_gene: TRBD1
v_gene: TRBV24-1
j_gene: TRBJ2-5
abundance: NA
CDR3aa: CATSDPQQGATAETQYF
CDR3nt: TGTGCCACCAGTGACCCCCAACAGGGGGCGACAGCAGAGACCCAGTACTTC

d_gene: NA
v_gene: TRBV13
j_gene: TRBJ2-1
abundance: few
CDR3aa: CASSLGSQYWYNEQFF
CDR3nt: TGTGCCAGCAGCTTAGGCTCCCAGTACTGGTACAATGAGCAGTTCTTC

d_gene: TRBD1
v_gene: TRBV6-1
j_gene: TRBJ1-6
abundance: few
CDR3aa: CASSAPSGGLNSPLHF
CDR3nt: TGTGCCAGCAGCGCCCCATCAGGGGGGCTTAATTCACCCCTCCACTTT

d_gene: NA
v_gene: TRBV10-2
j_gene: TRBJ2-5
abundance: few
CDR3aa: CASSGPGLTEFTQYF
CDR3nt: TGCGCCAGCAGTGGACCGGGACTGACAGAATTCACCCAGTACTTC

d_gene: NA
v_gene: TRBV5-1
j_gene: TRBJ1-6
abundance: few
CDR3aa: CASSLNTDNSPLHF
CDR3nt: TGCGCCAGCAGCTTGAATACAGATAATTCACCCCTCCACTTT

d_gene: TRBD1
v_gene: TRBV6-2/TRBV6-3
j_gene: TRBJ1-1
abundance: few
CDR3aa: CASRRAQGARVTEAFF
CDR3nt: TGTGCCAGCAGACGCGCTCAGGGGGCGAGGGTCACTGAAGCTTTCTTT

d_gene: NA
v_gene: TRBV9
j_gene: TRBJ2-3
abundance: NA
CDR3aa: CASSVRAGDLDTQYF
CDR3nt: TGTGCCAGCAGCGTCCGGGCAGGGGATTTGGATACGCAGTATTTT

d_gene: NA
v_gene: TRBV27
j_gene: TRBJ1-2
abundance: NA
CDR3aa: CASSSGRFNYGYTF
CDR3nt: TGTGCCAGCAGTTCCGGCAGATTCAACTATGGCTACACCTTC

d_gene: NA
v_gene: TRBV3-1
j_gene: TRBJ2-7
abundance: NA
CDR3aa: CASSPGRDSYYEQYF
CDR3nt: TGTGCCAGCAGCCCGGGCCGGGACTCTTATTACGAGCAGTACTTC

d_gene: TRBD2
v_gene: TRBV11-2
j_gene: TRBJ2-4
abundance: few
CDR3aa: CASSLGRDYGSKNIQYF
CDR3nt: TGTGCCAGCAGCTTAGGTCGGGACTACGGCTCCAAAAACATTCAGTACTTC

d_gene: TRBD2
v_gene: TRBV7-6
j_gene: TRBJ2-7
abundance: NA
CDR3aa: CASSPGWGGSYEQYF
CDR3nt: TGTGCCAGCAGCCCGGGGTGGGGAGGGTCCTACGAGCAGTACTTC

d_gene: NA
v_gene: TRBV15
j_gene: TRBJ2-1
abundance: NA
CDR3aa: CATSRSRLGPYNEQFF
CDR3nt: TGTGCCACCAGCAGATCGAGACTAGGGCCCTACAATGAGCAGTTCTTC

d_gene: NA
v_gene: TRBV12-3/TRBV12-4
j_gene: TRBJ1-5
abundance: many
CDR3aa: CATKTVRSMGPQHF
CDR3nt: TGTGCCACGAAGACAGTCCGCTCAATGGGGCCCCAGCATTTT